The 23 T cell receptor beta chains below come from one sample, sequenced in a study of shared clonotypes between healthy human individuals. The data were produced by immunoSEQ multiplex PCR, yet TCRdb's version contains in-frame clones alone and is incomplete. The table has around 1.9 million clones, roughly 93% seen once. CD8 cells regarded as naive lacked CD45RO, were positively chosen for CCR7, and omitted terminally differentiated effector memory CD45RA+ cells. The sequenced material came from naive CD8+ T cells from PBMCs. Receptors were obtained from a man aged 18-30 years in good health. Some clones in this sample may be carry-over from other donors' samples.

This chain connects TRBV28 to TRBJ2-4; possibly TRBD2 for D (6 bases). From germline, CDR1 is MDHEN and CDR2 SYDVKM. V was pared by 3 bases and J by 0 bases, with 12 bases between. CDR3 length: 16 residues. CDR3 DNA: TGTGCCAGCAGTTTCTTCGGGGGTCTAGCCAAAAACATTCAGTACTTC. Translated, it gives CASSFFGGLAKNIQYF.

This chain joins TRBV2 and TRBJ1-3, with D possibly being TRBD1 (5 bases). V was cut by 8 bases and J by 0 bases, with 17 bases left in between. The germline gives CDR1 SNHLY, CDR2 FYNNEI. CDR3 length: 16 residues. The CDR3 DNA is TGTGCCAGCCGGCAACGGGGGACCGCCTCTGGAAACACCATATATTTT. Amino acid sequence: CASRQRGTASGNTIYF.

This clone has a single count. The V call is TRBV11-2, the J call TRBJ2-1, with 7 bases lining up with TRBD2. J gave up 6 bases and V 1 base, and 9 bases lay outside the gene matches. Per the germline V gene, CDR1 is SGHAT and CDR2 is FQNNGV. This CDR3 contains 16 residues. CDR3: CASSLGRTSTVNEQFF. CDR3 sequence (DNA): TGTGCCAGCAGCTTAGGCCGGACTAGTACGGTCAATGAGCAGTTCTTC. The variable domain in full, completed from reference TRBV11-2 and TRBJ2-1, reads EAGVAQSPRYKIIEKRQSVAFWCNPISGHATLYWYQQILGQGPKLLIQFQNNGVVDDSQLPKDRFSAERLKGVDSTLKIQPAKLEDSAVYLCASSLGRTSTVNEQFFGPGTRLTVL.

The V and J genes are TRBV13 and TRBJ2-3; the D gene is possibly TRBD1 (6 bases). There are 14 residues in the CDR3. Germline CDR1 is PRHDT and CDR2 is FYEKMQ (reference sequence). The V end was cut by 0 bases, the J end by 5 bases, with 9 bases between. CDR3 sequence: CASSLGTGIDTQYF. CDR3 DNA sequence: TGTGCCAGCAGCTTAGGAACAGGGATAGATACGCAGTATTTT.

The chain combines TRBV7-2 with TRBJ2-7; tentative D call: TRBD1 (5 bases). Trimming removed 1 base at V and 2 bases at J, with 9 bases between. Germline V lookup: CDR1 SGHTA, CDR2 FQGNSA. The length of the CDR3 is 14 residues. CDR3 sequence (DNA): TGTGCCAGCAGCTTAGGCTGGGGCCCCTACGAGCAGTACTTC. Encoded protein: CASSLGWGPYEQYF.

The chain has TRBV7-9 and TRBJ1-2; perhaps TRBD1 as D (6 bases). Between the trimmed V and J ends, which lost 1 base and 4 bases, there was a span of 13 bases. CDR1 and CDR2 from the germline V gene are SEHNR and FQNEAQ (reference sequence). The CDR3 loop spans 15 amino acids. The CDR3 region has the DNA TGTGCCAGCAGCTTAGAGGCAGGCAGGGGCTATGGCTACACCTTC. Protein sequence: CASSLEAGRGYGYTF.

In its sample, this clone was seen once. This rearrangement joins TRBV9 to TRBJ2-7, with 12 bases that match TRBD1. CDR1 is SGDLS, CDR2 YYNGEE, per germline. V lost 6 bases and J lost 4; bases outside the gene matches: 5. The CDR3 extends over 14 amino acids. CDR3 amino acids: CASTPGQGAYEQYF. The CDR3 nucleotides are TGTGCCAGCACCCCGGGACAGGGGGCTTACGAGCAGTACTTC.

The chain carries TRBV19 and TRBJ2-1, with TRBD2 as a possible D gene (6 bases). Germline V lookup: CDR1 LNHDA, CDR2 SQIVND (reference sequence). V shed 3 bases and J shed 0 bases, with 12 bases lying between them. The CDR3 is 16 amino acids. This CDR3 reads CASSIVAASSYNEQFF. CDR3 coding DNA: TGTGCCAGTAGTATCGTAGCGGCTAGCTCCTACAATGAGCAGTTCTTC.

The chain joins TRBV9 to TRBJ2-7, with D hard to call. V lost 4 bases and J 1 base, leaving 9 bases between the germline ends. Per the germline V gene, CDR1 is SGDLS and CDR2 is YYNGEE. This CDR3 contains 13 residues. In nucleotides, the CDR3 is TGTGCCAGCAGCAAAGTCCCATCCTACGAGCAGTACTTC. This gives the protein CASSKVPSYEQYF.

The genes are TRBV4-3 and TRBJ1-6; tentatively, D is TRBD1 (5 bases). V gave up 0 bases and J gave up 2 bases, with 11 bases separating them. Germline CDR1 reads LGHNA; CDR2 reads YSLEER. This CDR3 has 17 residues. As DNA, the CDR3 is TGCGCCAGCAGCCAAGAAACCCCGGGGGCCTATAATTCACCCCTCCACTTT. This codes for CASSQETPGAYNSPLHF.

This clone showed up just once. The chain employs TRBV13 and TRBJ2-3, with D perhaps matching TRBD1 (5 bases). The CDR3 covers 14 residues. The germline V gene encodes CDR1 PRHDT and CDR2 FYEKMQ (reference sequence). V shed 5 bases and J shed 3 bases, with 12 bases lying between them. The DNA of the CDR3 is TGTGCCAGCAGCCTCAGGGCAGATACAGATACGCAGTATTTT. This gives the protein CASSLRADTDTQYF.

The chain couples TRBV27 to TRBJ2-7, with 7 bases lining up with TRBD2. There are 14 residues in the CDR3. Unmatched junction bases numbered 10, after V lost 6 bases and J lost 5 bases. In germline, CDR1 is MNHEY, CDR2 SMNVEV (reference sequence). The CDR3 DNA is TGTGCCAGCAGCCCCTTGGGAGGGGACCACGAGCAGTACTTC. As protein: CASSPLGGDHEQYF.

The chain is built from TRBV28 and TRBJ2-1; D remains unclear. Trimming took 3 bases from V and 0 from J, leaving 9 bases between them. The CDR3 is made up of 15 amino acids. Germline lookup yields CDR1 MDHEN and CDR2 SYDVKM. The CDR3 here is CASSFARYSYNEQFF. CDR3 DNA sequence: TGTGCCAGCAGTTTTGCCAGATACTCCTACAATGAGCAGTTCTTC.

This clone was seen a single time. The gene calls are TRBV27 and TRBJ1-1; 8 bases are a match to TRBD1. Per the germline V gene, CDR1 is MNHEY and CDR2 is SMNVEV (reference sequence). Trimming removed 5 bases from V and 5 bases from J; junction bases left unmatched: 4. The CDR3 length is 13 residues. CDR3: CASSRTGWTEAFF. CDR3 bases: TGTGCCAGCAGTCGGACAGGGTGGACTGAAGCTTTCTTT.

J is TRBJ1-1 and V is TRBV6-1, with no clear D. This CDR3 has 13 residues. In germline, CDR1 is MNHNS, CDR2 SASEGT. With 6 bases removed from V and 1 base from J, the gap between germline ends came to 9 bases. The CDR3 DNA follows: TGTGCCAGCAGGGACGGAAGGAACACTGAAGCTTTCTTT. Protein: CASRDGRNTEAFF.

The V gene is TRBV19, the J gene TRBJ1-2, with TRBD1 identical over 7 bases. The CDR3 has 13 residues. Looked up from germline, CDR1 is LNHDA and CDR2 is SQIVND (reference sequence). V was pared by 6 bases and J by 8 bases, with 9 bases of the junction left unmatched. CDR3 in DNA: TGTGCCAGTAGGTTCCAGGGGGATAAGGGCTACACCTTC. Translation gives CASRFQGDKGYTF.

The chain links TRBV9 to TRBJ2-5; TRBD2 aligns across 12 bases. The CDR3 runs 16 residues. The V segment lost 0 bases and the J segment 4 bases; nucleotides outside the gene matches: 4. Germline V gene sequence: CDR1 SGDLS, CDR2 YYNGEE. The DNA for the CDR3 is TGTGCCAGCAGCGTAGGACTAGCGGGAGAGGGAGAGACCCAGTACTTC. It codes for CASSVGLAGEGETQYF.

The count of this clone is one. The chain links TRBV5-6 to TRBJ2-3, with TRBD1 matching 7 bases. Trimming took 6 bases from V and 2 from J; bases not matched to a gene: 6. This CDR3 has 14 amino acids. The V gene's germline CDR1 is SGHDT and CDR2 YYEEEE. In DNA form, the CDR3 reads TGTGCCAGCACCCGAGGGGGCCCCACAGATACGCAGTATTTT. It is translated as CASTRGGPTDTQYF. Supplemented by reference TRBV5-6 and TRBJ2-3, the full variable domain reads DAGVTQSPTHLIKTRGQQVTLRCSPKSGHDTVSWYQQALGQGPQFIFQYYEEEERQRGNFPDRFSGHQFPNYSSELNVNALLLGDSALYLCASTRGGPTDTQYFGPGTRLTVL.

The gene calls are TRBV7-2 and TRBJ1-1; no firm D call. CDR1 and CDR2 (germline): SGHTA, FQGNSA. CDR3 length: 12 amino acids. Between the trimmed V and J ends, which lost 3 bases and 6 bases, there was a span of 8 bases. Here the CDR3 DNA reads TGTGCCAGCAGCTTTCTAAACGCTGAAGCTTTCTTT. It translates to CASSFLNAEAFF.

With regard to this clone: The identical CDR3 is also encoded by other nucleotide sequences in the sample. CDR3 in DNA: TGTGCCAGCAGTTTTAGGGACACCGGGGAGCTGTTTTTT. This sequence encodes CASSFRDTGELFF. The chain joins TRBV27 to TRBJ2-2, with D unclear. V lost 3 bases, J lost 3 bases, and 5 bases lay in between. CDR1 and CDR2 (germline): MNHEY, SMNVEV (reference sequence). The CDR3 runs to 13 residues.

The chain recombines TRBV19 with TRBJ2-5, with D unresolved. V was clipped by 5 bases and J by 5 bases, with 9 bases between them. CDR3 length: 12 residues. Germline CDR1 reads LNHDA; CDR2 reads SQIVND (reference sequence). CDR3 in DNA: TGTGCCAGTAGTCCCGGGTCTGAGACCCAGTACTTC. Protein product: CASSPGSETQYF.

Points on this clone: The same CDR3 can be traced to other DNA sequences in this sample. The chain combines TRBV29-1 with TRBJ2-7; 9 positions agree with TRBD2. The CDR3 loop spans 12 amino acids. V lost 5 bases and J lost 6; bases outside the gene matches: 5. The germline CDR1 and CDR2 sequences are SQVTM and ANQGSEA. The CDR3, as DNA: TGCAGCGTTTTGGGACTAGCTGGCGAGCAGTACTTC. Protein: CSVLGLAGEQYF.

The rearrangement joins TRBV19 to TRBJ2-1, with 14 bases that match TRBD2. The CDR3 contains 17 residues. The J segment lost 8 bases and the V segment lost 4 bases, leaving 10 bases of the junction unmatched. Germline V gene sequence: CDR1 LNHDA, CDR2 SQIVND (reference sequence). The CDR3 DNA is TGTGCCAGTAGTACCCGACTAGCGGGAGGGCCAGGCGATGAGCAGTTCTTC. Translation: CASSTRLAGGPGDEQFF.